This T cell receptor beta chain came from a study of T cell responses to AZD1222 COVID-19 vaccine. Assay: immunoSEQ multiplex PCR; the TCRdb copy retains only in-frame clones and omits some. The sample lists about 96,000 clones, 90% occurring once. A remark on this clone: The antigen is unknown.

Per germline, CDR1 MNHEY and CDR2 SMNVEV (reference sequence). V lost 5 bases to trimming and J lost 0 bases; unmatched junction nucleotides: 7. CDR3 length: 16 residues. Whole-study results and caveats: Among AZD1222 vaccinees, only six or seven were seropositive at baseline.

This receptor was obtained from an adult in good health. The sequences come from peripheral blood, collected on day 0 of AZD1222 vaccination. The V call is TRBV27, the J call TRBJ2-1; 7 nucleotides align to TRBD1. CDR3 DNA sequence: TGTGCCAGCAGTAGCCCCAGGGGGAGCTCCTACAATGAGCAGTTCTTC. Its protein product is CASSSPRGSSYNEQFF.